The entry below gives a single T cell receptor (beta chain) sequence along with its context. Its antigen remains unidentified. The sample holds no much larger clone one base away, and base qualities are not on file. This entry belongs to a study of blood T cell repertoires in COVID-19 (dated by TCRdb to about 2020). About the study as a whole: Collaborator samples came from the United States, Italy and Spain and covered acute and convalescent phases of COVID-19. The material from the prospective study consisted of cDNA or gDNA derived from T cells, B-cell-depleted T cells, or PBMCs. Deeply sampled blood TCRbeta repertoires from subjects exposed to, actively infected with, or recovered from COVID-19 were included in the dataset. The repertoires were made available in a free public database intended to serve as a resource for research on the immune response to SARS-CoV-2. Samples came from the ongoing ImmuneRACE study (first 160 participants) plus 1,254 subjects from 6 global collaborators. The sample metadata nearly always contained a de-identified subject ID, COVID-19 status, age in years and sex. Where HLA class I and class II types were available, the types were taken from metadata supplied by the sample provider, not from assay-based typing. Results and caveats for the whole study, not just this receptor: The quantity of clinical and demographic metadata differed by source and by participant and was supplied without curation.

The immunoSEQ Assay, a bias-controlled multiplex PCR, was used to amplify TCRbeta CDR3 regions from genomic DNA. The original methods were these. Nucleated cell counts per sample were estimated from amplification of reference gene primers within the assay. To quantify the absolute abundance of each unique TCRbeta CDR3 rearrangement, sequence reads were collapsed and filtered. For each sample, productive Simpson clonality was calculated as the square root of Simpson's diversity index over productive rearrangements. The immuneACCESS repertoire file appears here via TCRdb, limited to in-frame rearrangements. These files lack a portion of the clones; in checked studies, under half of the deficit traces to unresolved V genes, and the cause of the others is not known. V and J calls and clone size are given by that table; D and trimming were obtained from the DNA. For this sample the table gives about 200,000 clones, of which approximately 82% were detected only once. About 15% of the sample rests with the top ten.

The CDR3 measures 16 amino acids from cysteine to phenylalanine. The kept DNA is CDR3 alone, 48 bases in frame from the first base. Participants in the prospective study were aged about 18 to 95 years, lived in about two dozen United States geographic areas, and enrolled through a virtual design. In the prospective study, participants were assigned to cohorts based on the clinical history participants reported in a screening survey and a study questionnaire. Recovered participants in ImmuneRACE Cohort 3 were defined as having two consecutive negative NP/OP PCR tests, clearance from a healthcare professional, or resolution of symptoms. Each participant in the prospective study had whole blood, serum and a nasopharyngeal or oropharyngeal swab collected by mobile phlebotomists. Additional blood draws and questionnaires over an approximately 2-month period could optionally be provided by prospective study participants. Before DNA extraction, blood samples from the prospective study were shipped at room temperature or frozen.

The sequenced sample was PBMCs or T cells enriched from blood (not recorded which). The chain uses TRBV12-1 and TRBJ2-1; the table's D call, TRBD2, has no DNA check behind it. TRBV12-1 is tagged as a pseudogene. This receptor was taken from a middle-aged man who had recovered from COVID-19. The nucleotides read TGTGCCAGCAGCCAACCCAGGTGGGGGGAGAGCAATGAGCAGTTCTTC. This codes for CASSQPRWGESNEQFF.